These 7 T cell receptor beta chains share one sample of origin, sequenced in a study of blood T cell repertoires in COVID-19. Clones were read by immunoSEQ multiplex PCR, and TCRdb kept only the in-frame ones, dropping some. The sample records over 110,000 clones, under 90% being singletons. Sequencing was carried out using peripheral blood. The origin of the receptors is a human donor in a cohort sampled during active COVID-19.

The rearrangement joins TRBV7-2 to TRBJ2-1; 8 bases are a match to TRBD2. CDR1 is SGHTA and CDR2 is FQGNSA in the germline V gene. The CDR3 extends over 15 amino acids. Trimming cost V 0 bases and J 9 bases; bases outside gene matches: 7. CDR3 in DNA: TGTGCCAGCAGCTTAGCTAGCGGGACGCTGGGTGAGCAGTTCTTC. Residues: CASSLASGTLGEQFF.

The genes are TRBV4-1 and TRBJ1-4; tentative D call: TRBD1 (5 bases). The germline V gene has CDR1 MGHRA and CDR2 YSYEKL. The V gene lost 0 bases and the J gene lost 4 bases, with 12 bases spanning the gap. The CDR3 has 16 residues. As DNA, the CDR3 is TGCGCCAGCAGCCAAGATCCGATAGGGGTTAATGAAAAACTGTTTTTT. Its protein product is CASSQDPIGVNEKLFF.

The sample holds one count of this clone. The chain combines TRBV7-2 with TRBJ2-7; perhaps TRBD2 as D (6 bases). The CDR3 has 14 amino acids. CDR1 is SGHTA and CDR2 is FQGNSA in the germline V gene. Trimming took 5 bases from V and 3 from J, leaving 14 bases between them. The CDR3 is CASSPVIGSYEQYF. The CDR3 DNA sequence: TGTGCCAGCAGCCCCGTTATCGGGAGCTACGAGCAGTACTTC.

The CDR3 DNA sequence: TGCAGCGTCAGGGCGTCGGCTAATGAAAAACTGTTTTTT. Its protein product is CSVRASANEKLFF. V is TRBV29-1 and J is TRBJ1-4; D possibly corresponds to TRBD1 (5 bases). Germline CDR1 is SQVTM and CDR2 is ANQGSEA. CDR3 length: 13 amino acids. The germline V and J ends were trimmed by 6 bases and 3 bases, with 11 bases remaining between them.

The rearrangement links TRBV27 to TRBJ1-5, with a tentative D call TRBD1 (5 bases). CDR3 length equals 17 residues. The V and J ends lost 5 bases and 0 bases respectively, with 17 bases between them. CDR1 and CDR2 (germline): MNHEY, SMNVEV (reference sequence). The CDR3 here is CASSPRGSGYSNQPQHF. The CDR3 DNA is TGTGCCAGCAGTCCCCGGGGCAGCGGGTATAGCAATCAGCCCCAGCATTTT.

CDR3 loop: CASSLLTSRADTQYF. DNA of the CDR3: TGTGCCAGCAGCCTCCTTACTAGCAGGGCAGATACGCAGTATTTT. The J gene is TRBJ2-3, the V gene TRBV7-2; tentative D call: TRBD2 (6 bases). The CDR3 length is 15 residues. Germline CDR1 reads SGHTA; CDR2 reads FQGNSA. Trimming shortened V by 5 bases and J by 4 bases, and 16 bases separated the two germline ends.

DNA of the CDR3: TGCGCCAGCAGCCAAGATATGAGCACCGGGGAGCTGTTTTTT. Translated, it gives CASSQDMSTGELFF. The rearrangement uses TRBV4-1 and TRBJ2-2; no clear D gene. From germline, CDR1 is MGHRA and CDR2 YSYEKL. CDR3 length: 14 residues. The ends were cut back, 0 bases at V and 4 bases at J, with 6 bases in the middle.